The clone carrying this T cell receptor beta chain was detected many times. A single record per CDR3 protein comes from TCRdb applying MiXCR to the 5' RACE reads. The data hold over 35,000 distinct CDR3 sequences, with about 6.5% observed a single time. This record belongs to a study of early T cells in non-severe SARS-CoV-2 infection. CDR1 is MDHEN, CDR2 SYDVKM, per germline. Trimming shortened V by 7 bases and J by 4 bases, and 14 bases separated the two germline ends. The CDR3 has 13 residues. Sequenced here: whole blood, sampled at baseline. The chain joins TRBV28 to TRBJ2-7; no reliable D call. This clonotype was sampled from an adult who was a healthcare worker with PCR-confirmed SARS-CoV-2 infection or an uninfected control (not recorded which). The CDR3 DNA sequence: TGTGCCAGCATCCAGACGACCGGTTACGAGCAGTACTTC. Its translation is CASIQTTGYEQYF.